This T cell receptor beta chain was obtained from a study of blood T cell repertoires in COVID-19 (TCRdb year 2020). With regard to the full study: Collaborator samples came from the United States, Italy and Spain and covered acute and convalescent phases of COVID-19. The prospective study material was composed of cDNA or gDNA derived from T cells, B-cell-depleted T cells, or PBMCs. Deeply sampled blood TCRbeta repertoires from subjects exposed to, actively infected with, or recovered from COVID-19 were included in the dataset. A freely available public database, intended as a resource for researchers studying the immune response to SARS-CoV-2, is where the repertoires were released. The samples were drawn from two sources: the first 160 participants of the ongoing ImmuneRACE study, and 1,200 or so subjects contributed by 6 global collaborators. Nearly every sample came with metadata listing a de-identified subject ID, COVID-19 status, age in years and sex. HLA class I and class II types, where available, came from metadata supplied by the sample provider rather than from assay-based typing. General study outcomes and caveats: The quantity of clinical and demographic metadata differed by source and by participant and was supplied without curation.

The immunoSEQ Assay, a bias-controlled multiplex PCR, was used to amplify TCRbeta CDR3 regions from genomic DNA. From the authors' description of their analysis: Nucleated cell counts per sample were estimated from amplification of reference gene primers within the assay. To quantify the absolute abundance of each unique TCRbeta CDR3 rearrangement, sequence reads were collapsed and filtered. Productive Simpson clonality was computed per sample as the square root of Simpson's diversity index over productive rearrangements. Drawn from immuneACCESS, this table holds only the in-frame rearrangements with V and J called that TCRdb kept. Clones are partly lost; checked studies trace under half to an unresolved V gene and leave the rest unexplained. V, J and clone size are those of that table, while D and trimming were read from the DNA. The sample table contains 80,000 to 130,000 clones; only one count was recorded for roughly 85% of them. The top ten clonotypes cover less than 3% of the sample.

As regards this clone: What this receptor recognizes is not known. Nothing much larger sits one base from this clone, and base qualities are not available.

Participants in the prospective study were enrolled through a virtual design, were aged roughly 18 to 100 years, and lived in fewer than 30 United States geographic areas. In the prospective study, participants were assigned to cohorts based on the clinical history participants reported in a screening survey and a study questionnaire. ImmuneRACE Cohort 3 recovered participants were defined by two consecutive negative NP/OP PCR tests, healthcare professional clearance, or symptom resolution. Each participant in the prospective study had whole blood, serum and a nasopharyngeal or oropharyngeal swab collected by mobile phlebotomists. Participants in the prospective study had the option to provide additional blood draws and questionnaires over an approximately 2-month period. Before DNA extraction, blood samples from the prospective study were shipped at room temperature or frozen. Taken from the germline V gene, the CDR1 and CDR2 loops are MGHRA and YSYEKL. The CDR3 holds 15 amino acids from the cysteine to the phenylalanine. Kept here is only the CDR3 DNA, which spans 45 bases and is read in frame from base 1. Trimming takes 0 bases from V and 8 bases from J, and the germline ends sit 16 bases apart.

Recombination connected TRBV4-1 to TRBJ1-2, with no D gene named confidently. Sample: PBMCs or T cells enriched from blood (not recorded which). This clonotype was sampled from a woman between 45 and 65 years old who had recovered from COVID-19. The encoded CDR3 is CASSQDATTRQGYTF. Read as DNA, the sequence is TGCGCCAGCAGCCAAGACGCCACGACTCGCCAAGGCTACACCTTC.